This TCR beta chain was recovered during a study of OX40 agonist ivuxolimab in advanced cancers. Study results and limitations: Partial responders treated at 0.1-3.0 mg/kg exhibited clonal expansion among the lowest measured. Clonal expansion from baseline to week 6 occurred in both CD4+ and CD8+ T cells.

In regard to this clone: What it binds is unknown.

Using immunoSEQ multiplex PCR, the repertoire was profiled, and TCRdb retains in-frame clones only, with some absent. The sample lists about 61,000 clones; less than 85% were seen once. The CDR3 has 15 residues. J lost 3 bases, V lost 3 bases, and 6 bases had no gene match. The germline CDR1 and CDR2 sequences are MDHEN and SYDVKM. This chain connects TRBV28 to TRBJ2-3, with TRBD2 matching 7 bases. Specimen: CD4+ or CD8+ T cells sorted from blood, collected in a trial of the OX40 agonist ivuxolimab. This receptor was identified in an adult with an advanced solid tumor such as melanoma, head and neck, liver or kidney cancer. For the CDR3, the DNA is TGTGCCAGCAGTTTTTTAGGGACTACAACAGATACGCAGTATTTT. Translated: CASSFLGTTTDTQYF.